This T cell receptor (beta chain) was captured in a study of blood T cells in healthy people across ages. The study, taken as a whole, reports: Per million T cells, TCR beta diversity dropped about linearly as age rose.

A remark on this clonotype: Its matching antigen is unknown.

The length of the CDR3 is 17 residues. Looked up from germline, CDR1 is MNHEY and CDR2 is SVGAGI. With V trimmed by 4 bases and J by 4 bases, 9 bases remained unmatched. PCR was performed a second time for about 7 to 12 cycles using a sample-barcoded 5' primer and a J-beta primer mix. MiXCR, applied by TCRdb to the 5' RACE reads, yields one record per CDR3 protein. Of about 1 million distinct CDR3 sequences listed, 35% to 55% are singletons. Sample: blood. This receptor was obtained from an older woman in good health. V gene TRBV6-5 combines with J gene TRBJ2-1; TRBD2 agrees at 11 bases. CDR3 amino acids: CASSSPPGLAVYNEQFF. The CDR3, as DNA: TGTGCCAGCAGTTCACCTCCGGGACTAGCGGTTTACAATGAGCAGTTCTTC.